This is a list of T cell receptor beta chains from one sample in a study of blood T cell repertoires in COVID-19. TCRdb keeps only in-frame clones here, not all; method: immunoSEQ multiplex PCR. This sample has roughly 570,000 clones, with roughly nine tenths found just once. Sequencing was done on a sample of peripheral blood. Receptors were obtained from a woman aged 45-59 years with COVID-19, enrolled during active disease. Each CDR3 is given with its conserved first and last residue. D genes are given only for firm matches. Where a row states a size, it is once, few, many or the class of an expanded clone; other rows omit it.

cdr3_nt cdr3_aa clone_size cdr3_length j_call d_call v_call
TGCAGCGCCACCCGACAGGGGAGTGAGAAAAAACTGTTTTTT CSATRQGSEKKLFF . 14 TRBJ1-4 TRBD1 TRBV29-1
TGTGCCAGCAGCCCCAAAGACAGTTACGAGCAGTACTTC CASSPKDSYEQYF . 13 TRBJ2-7 . TRBV9
TGTGCCAGCAGTCCAGCCAGGCCATGGCTGTTTTTT CASSPARPWLFF . 12 TRBJ1-4 . TRBV6-2/TRBV6-3
TGTGCCAGCAGTGAGTCAGGGCCGGTTTTGGCCATATATTTT CASSESGPVLAIYF . 14 TRBJ1-3 . TRBV25-1
TGTGCCAGCAGTTTAGTGGCCTATGGCTACACCTTC CASSLVAYGYTF . 12 TRBJ1-2 . TRBV12-3/TRBV12-4
TGTGCCAGCAGTTCCGGCGGGTGGTATGGCTACACCTTC CASSSGGWYGYTF . 13 TRBJ1-2 . TRBV12-3/TRBV12-4
TGTGCCAGCAGTTCCAGGGGGGCCGGGGAGCTGTTTTTT CASSSRGAGELFF . 13 TRBJ2-2 . TRBV28
TGTGCCAGCAGTTACTCGGACAGGGGGGAGACCCAGTACTTC CASSYSDRGETQYF few 14 TRBJ2-5 TRBD1 TRBV6-6
TGTGCCAGCAGCCAAGCTGGACAGGGTGTCTATGGCTACACCTTC CASSQAGQGVYGYTF once 15 TRBJ1-2 TRBD1 TRBV4-2
TGTGCCAGTAGTCTCCGGACAGGGGTCGAGCAGTACTTC CASSLRTGVEQYF . 13 TRBJ2-7 TRBD1 TRBV19
TGTGCCAGGCAGACAGGGTGGGCCTACGAGCAGTACTTC CARQTGWAYEQYF . 13 TRBJ2-7 TRBD1 TRBV19
TGCGCCAGCAGCCTACAGGGGGCCGACACCGGGGAGCTGTTTTTT CASSLQGADTGELFF . 15 TRBJ2-2 TRBD1 TRBV5-1
TGTGCCAGCAGCCCACAGGGCCCTCCAGCCTCCTACGAGCAGTACTTC CASSPQGPPASYEQYF . 16 TRBJ2-7 . TRBV7-2
TGTGCCAGCAGGCCGGGACAGGGGGATGGCTACACCTTC CASRPGQGDGYTF once 13 TRBJ1-2 TRBD1 TRBV6-5
TGTGCCAGCAGCCAAGGGCGGGTGGCTAGCACAGATACGCAGTATTTT CASSQGRVASTDTQYF . 16 TRBJ2-3 . TRBV14
TGTGCCAGCAGTCCCCTCGCGGGGAATGAGCAGTTCTTC CASSPLAGNEQFF . 13 TRBJ2-1 . TRBV6-2/TRBV6-3
TGTGCCAGTCTCGAAGGACAGGATTCTCGTGGCTACACCTTC CASLEGQDSRGYTF . 14 TRBJ1-2 TRBD1 TRBV5-6
TGTGCCAGCAGCTTAGATCGGGGAAACACCATATATTTT CASSLDRGNTIYF . 13 TRBJ1-3 . TRBV11-2
TGTGCCACCAGTGCCTTGGGGCAGGGCAGAGATACGCAGTATTTT CATSALGQGRDTQYF . 15 TRBJ2-3 . TRBV24-1
TGTGCCAGCAGCTTAACAGGGTTGTACGAGCAGTACTTC CASSLTGLYEQYF . 13 TRBJ2-7 . TRBV7-9
TGTGCCAGCAGCCAATGGGGGACAGGCACATACAAGCAGTACTTC CASSQWGTGTYKQYF once 15 TRBJ2-7 TRBD1 TRBV14
TGTGCCAGCAGCTTAACTAGCGGAGCACAAGAGACCCAGTACTTC CASSLTSGAQETQYF . 15 TRBJ2-5 TRBD2 TRBV7-2
TGTGCCAGCAGCCAAGAGTCGGGAGATGGCTACACCTTC CASSQESGDGYTF . 13 TRBJ1-2 . TRBV14
TGTGCCTGGAGTACATCGACAGGGGTCGGCTACACCTTC CAWSTSTGVGYTF . 13 TRBJ1-2 TRBD1 TRBV30
TGTGCCACCTCTAGCAGGGGTGGTTCACCCCTCCACTTT CATSSRGGSPLHF . 13 TRBJ1-6 . TRBV24-1
TGTGCCAGCAGGCTTGACAGGGCGAAGGAAAAACTGTTTTTT CASRLDRAKEKLFF . 14 TRBJ1-4 TRBD1 TRBV28
TGCGCCAGCAGCTTTACCGGGACAGGGGACGAAAAACTGTTTTTT CASSFTGTGDEKLFF once 15 TRBJ1-4 TRBD1 TRBV5-1
TGTGCCAGCAGCTCCCGGGGAGCTTCCACATTCGGGCAGTTCTTC CASSSRGASTFGQFF . 15 TRBJ2-1 . TRBV5-6
TGCGCCAGTCGCACCAACGTGGGACAGGACACTGAAGCTTTCTTT CASRTNVGQDTEAFF . 15 TRBJ1-1 TRBD1 TRBV5-1
TGTGCCAGCAGCCGAGTAGTTAGCAATCAGCCCCAGCATTTT CASSRVVSNQPQHF once 14 TRBJ1-5 . TRBV7-8
TGTGCCTGGAGGGGACTAGCGGGGATTCAGTACTTC CAWRGLAGIQYF . 12 TRBJ2-4 TRBD2 TRBV30
TGTGCCAGCAGCTTACGGGACTATAATTCACCCCTCCACTTT CASSLRDYNSPLHF once 14 TRBJ1-6 . TRBV13
TGTGCCAGCAGCACAGGACAGGATCTAGCCAAAAACATTCAGTACTTC CASSTGQDLAKNIQYF . 16 TRBJ2-4 TRBD1 TRBV5-4
TGTGCCAGCAGCCCCGCACCGGACAGGGCTGAAAAACTGTTTTTT CASSPAPDRAEKLFF . 15 TRBJ1-4 TRBD1 TRBV5-5
TGCGCCAGCAGCTCAGCCGGGACAGGGGCTGGAAACACCATATATTTT CASSSAGTGAGNTIYF . 16 TRBJ1-3 TRBD1 TRBV5-1
TGTGCCAGCTCCAGGGGACTAGACTACGAGCAGTACTTC CASSRGLDYEQYF . 13 TRBJ2-7 TRBD2 TRBV5-4
TGTGCCAGCAGCCGAACCGGACAGGGAGGCTACGAGCAGTACTTC CASSRTGQGGYEQYF . 15 TRBJ2-7 TRBD1 TRBV6-5
TGTGCCAGCAGCTTAAGCAGGGGCAATCAGCCCCAGCATTTT CASSLSRGNQPQHF . 14 TRBJ1-5 . TRBV7-2
TGCGCCAGCAGCCAAGGAGGCGGGGGCGGGTACGAGCAGTACTTC CASSQGGGGGYEQYF . 15 TRBJ2-7 . TRBV4-1
TGTGCCAGCAGCCAAGGGTCCGGGGAGAAAGAAGCTTTCTTT CASSQGSGEKEAFF . 14 TRBJ1-1 . TRBV3-1/TRBV3-2
TGTGCCAGCAGTTACCCCGGTAGGAGCACTGAAGCTTTCTTT CASSYPGRSTEAFF . 14 TRBJ1-1 . TRBV6-5
TGTGCCAGCAGTTACGACAGGGCTTATGGCTACACCTTC CASSYDRAYGYTF . 13 TRBJ1-2 TRBD1 TRBV6-5
TGTGCCAGCAGCCTCGGGACACACTCTGGAAACACCATATATTTT CASSLGTHSGNTIYF . 15 TRBJ1-3 . TRBV6-5
TGTGCCAGCAGCATAGCTATGAGGGCCGGGCATTCACCCCTCCACTTT CASSIAMRAGHSPLHF . 16 TRBJ1-6 . TRBV7-2
TGTGCCAGCAGCTTACAGGGCGTTGCAACTAATGAAAAACTGTTTTTT CASSLQGVATNEKLFF . 16 TRBJ1-4 . TRBV13
TGTGCCAGCAGCAGCGGCCCACTGGCGAACACCGGGGAGCTGTTTTTT CASSSGPLANTGELFF . 16 TRBJ2-2 . TRBV7-2
TGTGCCAGCAGCTTGTCCCGGGACAGGGGGAACACCGGGGAGCTGTTTTTT CASSLSRDRGNTGELFF . 17 TRBJ2-2 TRBD1 TRBV7-9
TGTGCCAGTAGTATAATTCCCGAGAGCAATCAGCCCCAGCATTTT CASSIIPESNQPQHF . 15 TRBJ1-5 . TRBV19
TGTGCCACCAGTGATCTCGGGACAGGCCCAGAGACCCAGTACTTC CATSDLGTGPETQYF once 15 TRBJ2-5 TRBD1 TRBV24-1
TGCGCCATTTTTCCCCGGGAGCAGTACTTC CAIFPREQYF . 10 TRBJ2-7 . TRBV10-1
TGTGCCAGCAGTATGACTGGCACTCACGAGACCCAGTACTTC CASSMTGTHETQYF . 14 TRBJ2-5 . TRBV28
TGCGCCAGCAGCCGGGACACGGCCTCCTACGAGCAGTACTTC CASSRDTASYEQYF . 14 TRBJ2-7 . TRBV10-1
TGTGCCAGCAGCCAAGATAGGGGAACACGGGGACTAGCCTACGAGCAGTACTTC CASSQDRGTRGLAYEQYF . 18 TRBJ2-7 TRBD2 TRBV4-2
TGTGCCAGCAGTTACTCACCGACAGGGGACCTAGGGGGCTACACCTTC CASSYSPTGDLGGYTF . 16 TRBJ1-2 TRBD1 TRBV6-2/TRBV6-3
TGTGCCAGCTCCCAAGGGTGGGGGCAACGCTATGGCTACACCTTC CASSQGWGQRYGYTF . 15 TRBJ1-2 . TRBV18
TGTGCCAGTAGTATAGAAAGGGGCCAGACTTATCAGCCCCAGCATTTT CASSIERGQTYQPQHF . 16 TRBJ1-5 . TRBV19
TGCGCCAGCAGCCGGGGACTAGCGCCCAACAATGAGCAGTTCTTC CASSRGLAPNNEQFF . 15 TRBJ2-1 TRBD2 TRBV5-1
TGTGCCAGCAGCCATACTCGCCAGGGGCTTCAGCCCCAGCATTTT CASSHTRQGLQPQHF . 15 TRBJ1-5 . TRBV3-1/TRBV3-2
TGTGCCACCAGCAGAGGGACAGCCGATCAGCCCCAGCATTTT CATSRGTADQPQHF . 14 TRBJ1-5 . TRBV15